This T cell receptor beta chain stems from a study of blood T cell repertoires in COVID-19. Clones were sequenced by immunoSEQ multiplex PCR, and TCRdb holds only the in-frame ones, with some missing. Among roughly 150,000 clones listed, under 85% were seen once. The CDR3 extends over 15 amino acids. Germline CDR1 reads MNHEY; CDR2 reads SVGAGI. V lost 6 bases and J 0 bases, leaving 12 bases between the germline ends. This TCR derives from a woman over 75 with acute or convalescent COVID-19. This chain connects TRBV6-5 to TRBJ1-5; a weak D match, TRBD1 (5 bases). What was sequenced was peripheral blood. This CDR3 reads CASSSRQSSNQPQHF. CDR3 bases: TGTGCCAGCAGCTCCAGACAGTCTAGCAATCAGCCCCAGCATTTT.